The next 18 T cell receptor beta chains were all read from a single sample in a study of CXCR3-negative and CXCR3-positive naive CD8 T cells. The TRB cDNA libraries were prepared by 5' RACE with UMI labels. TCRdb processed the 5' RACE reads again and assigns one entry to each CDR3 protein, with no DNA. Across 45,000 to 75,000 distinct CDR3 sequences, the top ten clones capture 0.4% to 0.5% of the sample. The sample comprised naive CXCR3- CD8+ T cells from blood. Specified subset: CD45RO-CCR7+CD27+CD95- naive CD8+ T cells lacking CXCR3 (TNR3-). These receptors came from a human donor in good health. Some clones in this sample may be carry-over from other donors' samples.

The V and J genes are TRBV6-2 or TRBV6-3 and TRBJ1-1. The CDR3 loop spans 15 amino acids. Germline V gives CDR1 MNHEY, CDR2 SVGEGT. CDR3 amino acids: CASTPYKMPNTEAFF.

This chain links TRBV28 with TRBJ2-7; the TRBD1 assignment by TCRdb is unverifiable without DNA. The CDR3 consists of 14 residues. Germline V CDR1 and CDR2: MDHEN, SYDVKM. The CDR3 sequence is CASPPPGSSYEQYF.

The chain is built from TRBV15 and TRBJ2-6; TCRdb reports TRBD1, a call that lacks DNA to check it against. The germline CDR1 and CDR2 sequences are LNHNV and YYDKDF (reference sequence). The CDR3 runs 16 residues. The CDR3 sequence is CATSRDSGTGANVLTF.

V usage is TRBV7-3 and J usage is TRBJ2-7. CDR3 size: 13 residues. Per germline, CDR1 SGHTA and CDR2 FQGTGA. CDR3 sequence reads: CASSATVAYEQYF.

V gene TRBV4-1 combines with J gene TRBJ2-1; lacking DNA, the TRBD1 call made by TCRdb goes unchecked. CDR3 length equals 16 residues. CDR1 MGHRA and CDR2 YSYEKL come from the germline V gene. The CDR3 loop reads CASSQSEGQSYNEQFF.

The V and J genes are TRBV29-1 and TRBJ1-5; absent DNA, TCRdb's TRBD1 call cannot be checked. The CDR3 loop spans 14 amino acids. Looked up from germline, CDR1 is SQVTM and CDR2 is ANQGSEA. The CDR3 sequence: CSVGDTRGIQPQHF.

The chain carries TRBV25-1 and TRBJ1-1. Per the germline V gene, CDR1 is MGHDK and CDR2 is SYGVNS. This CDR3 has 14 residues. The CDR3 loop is CASSEGFTDTEAFF. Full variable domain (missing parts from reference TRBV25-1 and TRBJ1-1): EADIYQTPRYLVIGTGKKITLECSQTMGHDKMYWYQQDPGMELHLIHYSYGVNSTEKGDLSSESTVSRIRTEHFPLTLESARPSHTSQYLCASSEGFTDTEAFFGQGTRLTVV.

This chain's CDR3 is CASSPEPRGFVEQFF. The chain has TRBV27 and TRBJ2-1; TCRdb names TRBD1, which stays unverified in the absence of DNA. Germline V gives CDR1 MNHEY, CDR2 SMNVEV (reference sequence). This CDR3 spans 15 amino acids.

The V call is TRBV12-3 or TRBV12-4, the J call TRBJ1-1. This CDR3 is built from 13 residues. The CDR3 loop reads CASSLFAMTEAFF.

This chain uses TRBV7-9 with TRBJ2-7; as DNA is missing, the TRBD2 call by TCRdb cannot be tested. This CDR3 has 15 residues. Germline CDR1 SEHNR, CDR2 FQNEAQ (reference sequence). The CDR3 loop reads CASRSPGLAGSEQYF.

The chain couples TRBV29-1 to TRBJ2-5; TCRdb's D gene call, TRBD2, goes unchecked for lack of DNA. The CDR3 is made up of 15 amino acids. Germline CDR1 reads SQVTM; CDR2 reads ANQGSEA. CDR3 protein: CSVEGTPEDQETQYF. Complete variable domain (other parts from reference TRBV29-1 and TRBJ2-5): SAVISQKPSRDICQRGTSLTIQCQVDSQVTMMFWYRQQPGQSLTLIATANQGSEATYESGFVIDKFPISRPNLTFSTLTVSNMSPEDSSIYLCSVEGTPEDQETQYFGPGTRLLVL.

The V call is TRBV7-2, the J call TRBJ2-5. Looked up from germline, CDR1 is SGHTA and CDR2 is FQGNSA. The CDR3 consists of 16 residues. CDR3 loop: CASSLVDALYQETQYF. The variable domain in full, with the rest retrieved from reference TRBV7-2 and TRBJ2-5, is GAGVSQSPSNKVTEKGKDVELRCDPISGHTALYWYRQSLGQGLEFLIYFQGNSAPDKSGLPSDRFSAERTGGSVSTLTIQRTQQEDSAVYLCASSLVDALYQETQYFGPGTRLLVL.

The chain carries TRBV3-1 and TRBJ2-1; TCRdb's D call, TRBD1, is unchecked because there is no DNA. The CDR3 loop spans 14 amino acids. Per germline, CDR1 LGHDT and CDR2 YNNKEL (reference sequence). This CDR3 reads CASSQIPVVDEQFF.

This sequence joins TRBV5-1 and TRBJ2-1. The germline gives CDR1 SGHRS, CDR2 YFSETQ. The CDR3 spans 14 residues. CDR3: CASSEDDSYNEQFF.

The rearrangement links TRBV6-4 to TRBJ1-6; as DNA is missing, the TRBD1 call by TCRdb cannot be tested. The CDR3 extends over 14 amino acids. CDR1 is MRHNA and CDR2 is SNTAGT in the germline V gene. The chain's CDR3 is CASSEGAGNSPLHF.

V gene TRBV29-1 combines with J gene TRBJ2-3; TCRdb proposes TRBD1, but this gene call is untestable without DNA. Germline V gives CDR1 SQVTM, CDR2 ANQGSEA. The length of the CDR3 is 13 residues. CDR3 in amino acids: CSVVDRNTDTQYF.

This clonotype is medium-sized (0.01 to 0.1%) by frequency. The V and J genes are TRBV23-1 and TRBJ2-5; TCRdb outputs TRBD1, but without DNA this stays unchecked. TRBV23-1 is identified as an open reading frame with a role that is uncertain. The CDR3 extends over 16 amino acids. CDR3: CASSQGNLQGAETQYF.

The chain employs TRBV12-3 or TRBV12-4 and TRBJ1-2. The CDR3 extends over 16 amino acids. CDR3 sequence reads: CASSLTDSLANYGYTF.